Listed below are T cell receptor beta chains from one sample, sequenced in a study of cytomegalovirus exposure and HLA in healthy donors. Clones were sequenced by immunoSEQ multiplex PCR, and TCRdb holds only the in-frame ones, with some missing. In the table there are about 89,000 clones, around 64% of which are singletons. Sequenced material: PBMCs. The source of these receptors is a human donor in good health. The CDR3 runs from the conserved cysteine through the conserved F or W. A D gene is named only where the DNA matches it firmly. Rows give clone size only sometimes, using once, few, many, or a class for an expanded clone.

j_call d_call clone_size v_call cdr3_aa cdr3_nt
TRBJ1-5 NA NA TRBV27 CASSLSIMGQPQHF TGTGCCAGCAGTTTATCCATCATGGGGCAACCCCAGCATTTT
TRBJ2-1 TRBD2 NA TRBV10-3 CAIYTSGGASYNEQFF TGTGCCATCTACACTAGCGGGGGGGCCTCGTACAATGAGCAGTTCTTC
TRBJ1-4 TRBD1 NA TRBV6-1 CASSEEPGQGLLRKLFF TGTGCCAGCAGTGAGGAACCGGGACAGGGGCTATTACGAAAACTGTTTTTT
TRBJ2-7 NA NA TRBV4-1 CASSQVRAGLAYEQYF TGCGCCAGCAGCCAAGTTCGGGCAGGGTTGGCCTACGAGCAGTACTTC
TRBJ1-1 TRBD1 few TRBV30 CAWRRQGNTEAFF TGTGCCTGGAGACGACAGGGGAACACTGAAGCTTTCTTT
TRBJ1-2 NA NA TRBV6-4 CASSPRGGVDYGYTF TGTGCCAGCAGCCCGAGGGGGGGGGTCGACTATGGCTACACCTTC
TRBJ1-1 NA NA TRBV29-1 CSVEENGLSTEAFF TGCAGCGTTGAAGAGAACGGTCTGAGCACTGAAGCTTTCTTT
TRBJ2-5 TRBD2 few TRBV5-1 CASSFGAGETQYF TGCGCCAGCAGCTTCGGAGCGGGGGAGACCCAGTACTTC
TRBJ2-2 TRBD1 once TRBV18 CASSPGQTNTGELFF TGTGCCAGCTCACCGGGACAGACGAACACCGGGGAGCTGTTTTTT
TRBJ1-1 TRBD1 NA TRBV13 CASSFRQGMDTEAFF TGTGCCAGCAGCTTTAGACAGGGGATGGACACTGAAGCTTTCTTT
TRBJ1-5 TRBD1 NA TRBV2 CASTSTGQGAQPQHF TGTGCCAGCACCTCCACGGGACAGGGGGCTCAGCCCCAGCATTTT
TRBJ1-5 NA NA TRBV6-5 CASATAYSNQPQHF TGTGCCAGCGCGACAGCATATAGCAATCAGCCCCAGCATTTT
TRBJ2-7 TRBD1 NA TRBV9 CASSASGTGSYEQYF TGTGCCAGCAGCGCATCCGGGACAGGATCCTACGAGCAGTACTTC
TRBJ2-3 NA NA TRBV29-1 CSAVLSGASTDTQYF TGCAGCGCCGTGTTATCAGGGGCTAGCACAGATACGCAGTATTTT
TRBJ1-5 NA NA TRBV6-1 CASSAQGYQPQHF TGTGCCAGCAGTGCACAGGGCTATCAGCCCCAGCATTTT
TRBJ1-6 TRBD1 once TRBV4-2 CASSQGQGLGSYNSPLHF TGTGCCAGCAGCCAGGGACAGGGATTGGGCTCCTATAATTCACCCCTCCACTTT
TRBJ2-5 TRBD2 NA TRBV19 CATRRSGGAGETQYF TGTGCCACGCGGCGGAGCGGGGGGGCGGGTGAGACCCAGTACTTC
TRBJ1-1 TRBD1 NA TRBV5-1 CASSLPDREAFF TGCGCCAGCAGCTTGCCGGACAGGGAAGCTTTCTTT
TRBJ2-7 NA NA TRBV18 CASSPPLGQGYWEQYF TGTGCCAGCTCACCACCCCTCGGCCAGGGGTACTGGGAGCAGTACTTC
TRBJ1-5 TRBD1 NA TRBV2 CASSFTGGENQPQHF TGTGCCAGCAGTTTTACAGGGGGTGAGAATCAGCCCCAGCATTTT
TRBJ2-3 TRBD2 NA TRBV9 CASSTTSGGPPSTDTQYF TGTGCCAGCAGCACCACTAGCGGGGGCCCCCCTAGCACAGATACGCAGTATTTT
TRBJ2-7 TRBD1 NA TRBV19 CASSMRDRGYEQYF TGTGCCAGTAGTATGAGGGACAGGGGCTACGAGCAGTACTTC
TRBJ2-1 TRBD1 few TRBV6-6 CASSDRGSSYNEQFF TGTGCCAGCAGTGACAGGGGGAGCTCCTACAATGAGCAGTTCTTC
TRBJ2-2 TRBD1 NA TRBV7-2 CASSPLPTGVTGELFF TGTGCCAGCAGCCCCCTCCCGACAGGGGTCACCGGGGAGCTGTTTTTT
TRBJ1-2 NA once TRBV7-3 CASSLSGYYGYTF TGTGCCAGCAGCTTAAGCGGCTACTATGGCTACACCTTC
TRBJ1-2 TRBD1 NA TRBV11-2 CASSLGRATGGYGYTF TGTGCCAGCAGCTTAGGGAGGGCTACAGGGGGTTATGGCTACACCTTC
TRBJ2-1 NA NA TRBV12-5 CASGATGYNEQFF TGTGCTAGTGGGGCGACTGGGTACAATGAGCAGTTCTTC
TRBJ1-3 NA NA TRBV4-3 CASSQGPRGVAASGNTIYF TGCGCCAGCAGCCAAGGCCCCCGAGGAGTAGCCGCCTCTGGAAACACCATATATTTT
TRBJ1-3 NA NA TRBV7-3 CASSLTAGSGNTIYF TGTGCCAGCAGCTTAACGGCGGGGTCTGGAAACACCATATATTTT
TRBJ2-3 TRBD2 NA TRBV6-1 CASSERGRGGLADTQYF TGTGCCAGCAGTGAACGGGGGCGGGGGGGCCTCGCAGATACGCAGTATTTT
TRBJ2-1 TRBD1 NA TRBV5-1 CASSIGTGGVQNEQFF TGCGCCAGCAGCATAGGGACAGGGGGCGTTCAGAATGAGCAGTTCTTC
TRBJ1-1 NA NA TRBV19 CASKFAGRSAEAFF TGTGCCAGTAAGTTTGCAGGGCGGTCCGCTGAAGCTTTCTTT
TRBJ1-4 NA few TRBV6-1 CASSEIPEERQAF TGTGCCAGCAGTGAGATACCAGAGGAGAGACAGGCTTTT
TRBJ2-1 TRBD2 NA TRBV5-1 CASSLVGGGALEQFF TGCGCCAGCAGCTTGGTTGGCGGGGGGGCGCTTGAGCAGTTCTTC
TRBJ2-1 TRBD1 NA TRBV2 CARQGEGASSYNEQFF TGTGCCCGGCAAGGTGAGGGGGCTAGCTCCTACAATGAGCAGTTCTTC
TRBJ1-3 NA NA TRBV5-1 CASSLGGERGNTIYF TGCGCCAGCAGCTTGGGCGGTGAGAGAGGAAACACCATATATTTT
TRBJ1-5 TRBD1 NA TRBV18 CASSVRQGISNQPQHF TGTGCCAGCTCAGTCCGACAGGGGATTAGCAATCAGCCCCAGCATTTT
TRBJ1-4 NA few TRBV4-3 CASSQVAGGPNEKLFF TGCGCCAGCAGCCAAGTCGCGGGGGGACCCAATGAAAAACTGTTTTTT
TRBJ2-3 TRBD1 NA TRBV5-4 CASSLRGQLTDTQYF TGTGCCAGCAGCTTGAGGGGACAGCTTACAGATACGCAGTATTTT
TRBJ2-1 TRBD2 few TRBV2 CASSGGGGTNEQFF TGTGCCAGCAGTGGAGGCGGGGGTACGAATGAGCAGTTCTTC
TRBJ2-7 TRBD2 NA TRBV30 CACTSGVYEQYF TGTGCCTGCACTAGCGGGGTTTACGAGCAGTACTTC
TRBJ2-7 TRBD1 NA TRBV5-1 CASSPTPTGGRGRSYEQYF TGCGCCAGCAGCCCTACCCCGACAGGGGGCCGGGGCCGCTCCTACGAGCAGTACTTC
TRBJ1-1 TRBD1 few TRBV7-2 CASSFSTGQEAFF TGTGCCAGCAGCTTCTCGACAGGGCAGGAGGCTTTCTTT
TRBJ2-7 TRBD1 NA TRBV29-1 CSVEDRTGSSYEQYF TGCAGCGTTGAAGATCGGACAGGGAGCTCCTACGAGCAGTACTTC
TRBJ1-1 TRBD1 NA TRBV6-6 CASSQTGRTEAFF TGTGCCAGCAGCCAGACAGGGAGAACTGAAGCTTTCTTT
TRBJ2-4 NA NA TRBV19 CASSIDSAGLAKNIQYF TGTGCCAGTAGTATAGATTCTGCAGGCCTAGCCAAAAACATTCAGTACTTC
TRBJ1-2 TRBD1 NA TRBV6-5 CASKTGDYGYTF TGTGCCAGCAAAACAGGGGACTATGGCTACACCTTC
TRBJ2-1 NA NA TRBV5-1 CASSADPGNEQFF TGCGCCAGCAGCGCCGACCCCGGGAATGAGCAGTTCTTC
TRBJ1-2 NA NA TRBV18 CASSGNTGYGYTF TGTGCCAGCTCAGGAAACACAGGATATGGCTACACCTTC
TRBJ2-7 NA once TRBV4-3 CASSRSGTGLNYEQYF TGCGCCAGCAGCCGATCGGGAACCGGGCTAAACTACGAGCAGTACTTC
TRBJ2-7 TRBD1 NA TRBV18 CASSPRTGADWQYF TGTGCCAGCTCTCCCAGGACAGGGGCTGACTGGCAGTACTTC
TRBJ2-5 TRBD1 NA TRBV30 CAGSQGAGETQYF TGTGCCGGCTCACAGGGGGCCGGAGAGACCCAGTACTTC
TRBJ2-1 TRBD1 NA TRBV5-1 CASSRGQGSYNKQFF TGCGCCAGCAGCAGAGGACAGGGTTCCTACAATAAGCAGTTCTTC
TRBJ1-4 TRBD1 few TRBV7-6 CASSVGQGAEKLFF TGTGCCAGCAGCGTGGGACAGGGGGCTGAAAAACTGTTTTTT
TRBJ1-6 TRBD1 NA TRBV4-3 CASSQDGQGANSPLHF TGCGCCAGCAGCCAAGATGGGCAGGGGGCGAATTCACCCCTCCACTTT
TRBJ2-2 NA NA TRBV7-2 CASSLAQGSWDTGELFF TGTGCCAGCAGCTTAGCACAGGGAAGCTGGGACACCGGGGAGCTGTTTTTT
TRBJ2-3 NA NA TRBV6-1 CASSERWASTDTQYF TGTGCCAGCAGTGAAAGGTGGGCCAGCACAGATACGCAGTATTTT